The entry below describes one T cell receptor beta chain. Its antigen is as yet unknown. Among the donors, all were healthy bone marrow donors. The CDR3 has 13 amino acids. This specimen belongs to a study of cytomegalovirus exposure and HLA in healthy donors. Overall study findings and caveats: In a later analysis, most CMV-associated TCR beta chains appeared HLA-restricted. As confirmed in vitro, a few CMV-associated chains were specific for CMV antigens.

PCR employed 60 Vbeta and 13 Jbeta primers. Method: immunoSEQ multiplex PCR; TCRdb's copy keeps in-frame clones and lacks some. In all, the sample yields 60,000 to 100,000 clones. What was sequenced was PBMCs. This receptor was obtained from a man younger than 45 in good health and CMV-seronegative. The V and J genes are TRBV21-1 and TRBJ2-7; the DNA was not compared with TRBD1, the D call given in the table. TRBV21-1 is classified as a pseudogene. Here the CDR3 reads CANTSGDSYEQYF. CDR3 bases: TGTGCCAACACCTCAGGGGATTCCTACGAGCAGTACTTC.